This is a list of T cell receptor beta chains from one sample in a study of shared clonotypes between healthy human individuals. Generated by immunoSEQ multiplex PCR, the TCRdb table keeps only in-frame clones and is missing some. The sample contains roughly 1.4 million clones, roughly 98.5% of which appear only once. The sample consisted of naive CD4+ T cells sorted from blood. The source of these receptors is a man aged 30 to 39 in good health. CDR3s include the opening cysteine and the closing phenylalanine or tryptophan. Fields, in order: D gene, J gene, V gene, clone size, CDR3 DNA, CDR3 protein. A D gene is named only where the DNA matches it firmly. Clone size is given for some rows only: seen once, a few or many times, or a class if the clone is expanded.

d_call: -
j_call: TRBJ1-1
v_call: TRBV20-1
clone_size: once
cdr3_nt: TGCAGTGCTGAGCTGCCGGGAGGGGCTTTCTTT
cdr3_aa: CSAELPGGAFF

d_call: TRBD1
j_call: TRBJ2-1
v_call: TRBV30
clone_size: -
cdr3_nt: TGTGCCTGGAGGAGTCTGGGACAGGCTTTTCATGAGCAGTTCTTC
cdr3_aa: CAWRSLGQAFHEQFF

d_call: -
j_call: TRBJ2-5
v_call: TRBV5-1
clone_size: -
cdr3_nt: TGCGCCAGCAGCTTTACGGGGGCCCTCCAAGAGACCCAGTACTTC
cdr3_aa: CASSFTGALQETQYF

d_call: TRBD1
j_call: TRBJ1-5
v_call: TRBV10-3
clone_size: -
cdr3_nt: TGTGCCATCAGTGAGGACAGGGGGAGCAATCAGCCCCAGCATTTT
cdr3_aa: CAISEDRGSNQPQHF

d_call: -
j_call: TRBJ2-7
v_call: TRBV6-5
clone_size: -
cdr3_nt: TGTGCCAGCAGTCCAAGGATGGGAACTGCCTACGAGCAGTACTTC
cdr3_aa: CASSPRMGTAYEQYF

d_call: -
j_call: TRBJ2-3
v_call: TRBV4-3
clone_size: -
cdr3_nt: TGCGCCAGCAGCCAAGAGTTGGGGGCCGAATCCTATACGCAGTATTTT
cdr3_aa: CASSQELGAESYTQYF

d_call: -
j_call: TRBJ1-2
v_call: TRBV2
clone_size: -
cdr3_nt: TGTGCCAGCAGTGAAGGGAGTTGGGCAGGCGTTGGCTACACCTTC
cdr3_aa: CASSEGSWAGVGYTF

d_call: -
j_call: TRBJ1-1
v_call: TRBV6-1
clone_size: once
cdr3_nt: TGTGCCAGCAGGTTGAGACGTCCTGAAGCTTTCTTT
cdr3_aa: CASRLRRPEAFF

d_call: -
j_call: TRBJ1-1
v_call: TRBV4-2
clone_size: -
cdr3_nt: TGTGCCAGCAGCCTAGAGGGACGGATGAACACTGAAGCTTTCTTT
cdr3_aa: CASSLEGRMNTEAFF

d_call: TRBD2
j_call: TRBJ2-7
v_call: TRBV15
clone_size: -
cdr3_nt: TGTGCCACCAGGGGAGCTAGCGGCTACGAGCAGTACTTC
cdr3_aa: CATRGASGYEQYF

d_call: TRBD2
j_call: TRBJ2-1
v_call: TRBV5-1
clone_size: -
cdr3_nt: TGCGCCAGCAGCTTAAGGAGAACGGGAGGGTACAATGAGCAGTTCTTC
cdr3_aa: CASSLRRTGGYNEQFF

d_call: -
j_call: TRBJ2-7
v_call: TRBV27
clone_size: -
cdr3_nt: TGTGCCAGCACCGCGACAGGCCTCTACGAGCAGTACTTC
cdr3_aa: CASTATGLYEQYF

d_call: TRBD2
j_call: TRBJ2-7
v_call: TRBV7-2
clone_size: -
cdr3_nt: TGTGCCAGCAGCGCATCTGTTGGACTAGCGGGAGCTTACGAGCAGTACTTC
cdr3_aa: CASSASVGLAGAYEQYF

d_call: TRBD2
j_call: TRBJ2-7
v_call: TRBV4-1
clone_size: -
cdr3_nt: TGCGCCAGCAGCCCAAAAGGTCTAGCGGGCGAGCAGTACTTC
cdr3_aa: CASSPKGLAGEQYF

d_call: TRBD2
j_call: TRBJ2-7
v_call: TRBV2
clone_size: -
cdr3_nt: TGTGCCAGCAGTAACCTAGCGGGAGCAGAGCAGTACTTC
cdr3_aa: CASSNLAGAEQYF

d_call: -
j_call: TRBJ2-3
v_call: TRBV6-5
clone_size: -
cdr3_nt: TGTGCCAGCAGTTACTCGGTTTCAACAGATACGCAGTATTTT
cdr3_aa: CASSYSVSTDTQYF

d_call: TRBD2
j_call: TRBJ2-1
v_call: TRBV10-1
clone_size: -
cdr3_nt: TGCGCCAGGGGGGGACTAGCGGGAGGGAGATACAATGAGCAGTTCTTC
cdr3_aa: CARGGLAGGRYNEQFF

d_call: -
j_call: TRBJ2-7
v_call: TRBV5-6
clone_size: -
cdr3_nt: TGTGCCAGCAGCTGGGGGCTAGCGCGGACCTACGAGCAGTACTTC
cdr3_aa: CASSWGLARTYEQYF

d_call: -
j_call: TRBJ2-5
v_call: TRBV5-6
clone_size: -
cdr3_nt: TGTGCCAGCAGCCTGAGATGGGCGGCCTGGGTGAATGTTCAAGAGACCCAGTACTTC
cdr3_aa: CASSLRWAAWVNVQETQYF

d_call: -
j_call: TRBJ1-5
v_call: TRBV7-9
clone_size: -
cdr3_nt: TGTGCCAGCAGCCCGGGAGGAAATCAGCCCCAGCATTTT
cdr3_aa: CASSPGGNQPQHF

d_call: -
j_call: TRBJ2-7
v_call: TRBV30
clone_size: -
cdr3_nt: TGTGCCTGGAGTGTAGGTGGGACTTCCTACGAGCAGTACTTC
cdr3_aa: CAWSVGGTSYEQYF

d_call: -
j_call: TRBJ2-5
v_call: TRBV5-8
clone_size: -
cdr3_nt: TGTGCCAGCAGCTTGGCGCAGCAGTACTTC
cdr3_aa: CASSLAQQYF

d_call: TRBD2
j_call: TRBJ2-1
v_call: TRBV18
clone_size: -
cdr3_nt: TGTGCCAGCTCACCCGACCGGGTAGCGGGAGTAGGAGGGCAGTTCTTC
cdr3_aa: CASSPDRVAGVGGQFF

d_call: TRBD2
j_call: TRBJ2-1
v_call: TRBV6-6
clone_size: -
cdr3_nt: TGTGCCAGCAGTTCCATATTAGCGGGAGCATACAATGAGCAGTTCTTC
cdr3_aa: CASSSILAGAYNEQFF

d_call: -
j_call: TRBJ1-2
v_call: TRBV5-6
clone_size: -
cdr3_nt: TGTGCCAGCAGCTTGAAGGTTGGGGGCCGGGGCTATGGCTACACCTTC
cdr3_aa: CASSLKVGGRGYGYTF

d_call: -
j_call: TRBJ2-5
v_call: TRBV6-1
clone_size: -
cdr3_nt: TGTGCCAGCAGTGAAACCAATCCGAACCCTCGGGTCGCCAGTTACTTC
cdr3_aa: CASSETNPNPRVASYF

d_call: -
j_call: TRBJ1-4
v_call: TRBV5-4
clone_size: -
cdr3_nt: TGTGCCAGCAGCTTGGGGCTCGGGGACCGGACAACTAATGAAAAACTGTTTTTT
cdr3_aa: CASSLGLGDRTTNEKLFF

d_call: -
j_call: TRBJ2-2
v_call: TRBV1
clone_size: -
cdr3_nt: TGCACCAGCAGCCAAGGGAGGACAGCGGGAGTTGCCGGGGAGCTGTTTTTT
cdr3_aa: CTSSQGRTAGVAGELFF

d_call: -
j_call: TRBJ2-3
v_call: TRBV9
clone_size: -
cdr3_nt: TGTGCCAGCAGCGTAGCTCTACGGGGGAGCACAGATACGCAGTATTTT
cdr3_aa: CASSVALRGSTDTQYF

d_call: TRBD2
j_call: TRBJ2-3
v_call: TRBV5-1
clone_size: -
cdr3_nt: TGCGCCAGCAGGTCCGTAGCGGGAGTAGCAGATACGCAGTATTTT
cdr3_aa: CASRSVAGVADTQYF

d_call: -
j_call: TRBJ2-7
v_call: TRBV5-1
clone_size: -
cdr3_nt: TGCGCCAGCAGCTTGGACAGAGTTCGTGAGCAGTACTTC
cdr3_aa: CASSLDRVREQYF

d_call: -
j_call: TRBJ2-7
v_call: TRBV19
clone_size: -
cdr3_nt: TGTGCCAGTAGTTCCCAGTCCTACGAGCAGTACTTC
cdr3_aa: CASSSQSYEQYF

d_call: TRBD1
j_call: TRBJ1-5
v_call: TRBV5-8
clone_size: -
cdr3_nt: TGTGCCAGCAGCTTGGGACAGGGGTTTTGGAATCAGCCCCAGCATTTT
cdr3_aa: CASSLGQGFWNQPQHF

d_call: -
j_call: TRBJ1-5
v_call: TRBV18
clone_size: -
cdr3_nt: TGTGCCAGCTCACTCCGGGACACAGGCAATCAGCCCCAGCATTTT
cdr3_aa: CASSLRDTGNQPQHF

d_call: -
j_call: TRBJ1-2
v_call: TRBV5-1
clone_size: -
cdr3_nt: TGCGCCAGCAGCTTGGTGACAGCTTCCTATGGCTACACCTTC
cdr3_aa: CASSLVTASYGYTF

d_call: TRBD2
j_call: TRBJ2-3
v_call: TRBV5-1
clone_size: -
cdr3_nt: TGCGCCAGCAGCTTGGTTTTAGCGGGCCTCACAGATACGCAGTATTTT
cdr3_aa: CASSLVLAGLTDTQYF

d_call: -
j_call: TRBJ1-2
v_call: TRBV28
clone_size: -
cdr3_nt: TGTGCCAGCAGACAGGGATTTAACAACTATGGCTACACCTTC
cdr3_aa: CASRQGFNNYGYTF

d_call: TRBD2
j_call: TRBJ2-3
v_call: TRBV6-4
clone_size: -
cdr3_nt: TGTGCCAGCAGTCGACTAGCGGGAGGCACAGATACGCAGTATTTT
cdr3_aa: CASSRLAGGTDTQYF

d_call: -
j_call: TRBJ2-1
v_call: TRBV20-1
clone_size: -
cdr3_nt: TGCAGTGTCGGAGTTGCGGATGAGCAGTTCTTC
cdr3_aa: CSVGVADEQFF

d_call: -
j_call: TRBJ2-7
v_call: TRBV5-1
clone_size: -
cdr3_nt: TGCGCCAGCAGCTTGGACCTCCCCACCGAGCAGTACTTC
cdr3_aa: CASSLDLPTEQYF

d_call: -
j_call: TRBJ1-2
v_call: TRBV7-2
clone_size: -
cdr3_nt: TGTGCCAGCAGCCCCTCCGGGACTGTATATGGCTACACCTTC
cdr3_aa: CASSPSGTVYGYTF

d_call: TRBD2
j_call: TRBJ2-1
v_call: TRBV5-4
clone_size: -
cdr3_nt: TGTGCCAGCAGCCATAGCGGGAGGGAGCTCAATGAGCAGTTCTTC
cdr3_aa: CASSHSGRELNEQFF

d_call: -
j_call: TRBJ2-3
v_call: TRBV2
clone_size: -
cdr3_nt: TGTGCCAGCAGTTCTCTTCGGGGTGTCGTAGATACGCAGTATTTT
cdr3_aa: CASSSLRGVVDTQYF

d_call: -
j_call: TRBJ2-1
v_call: TRBV29-1
clone_size: -
cdr3_nt: TGCAGCGCATTGGACGGGCATGGAAACAATGAGCAGTTCTTC
cdr3_aa: CSALDGHGNNEQFF

d_call: -
j_call: TRBJ2-7
v_call: TRBV18
clone_size: -
cdr3_nt: TGTGCCAGCTCACCAATCCAGGGAGTCCACGAGCAGTACTTC
cdr3_aa: CASSPIQGVHEQYF

d_call: TRBD2
j_call: TRBJ2-1
v_call: TRBV6-5
clone_size: -
cdr3_nt: TGTGCCAGCAGTCCCCAGGCGGGACTAGAGACTGAGCAGTTCTTC
cdr3_aa: CASSPQAGLETEQFF

d_call: -
j_call: TRBJ1-1
v_call: TRBV5-5
clone_size: -
cdr3_nt: TGTGCCAGCAGCAGCCGGGGTGAGGGCACTGAAGCTTTCTTT
cdr3_aa: CASSSRGEGTEAFF